The sequence of this TCR beta chain was determined in a study of beta chain features in type 1 diabetes. Study results and caveats: TCRB repertoires of naive, central memory and Treg cells appeared more similar among patients than among healthy donors. Sequencing of cDNA might inflate the share of cells that strongly express TCR. Type 1 diabetes patients had moderately but significantly shorter TCRB CDR3s in all four CD4+ subsets.

V shed 4 bases and J 2 bases; nucleotides not matched to a gene: 2. This CDR3 has 15 residues. The germline gives CDR1 SGHAT, CDR2 FQDESV (reference sequence). Of the isolated RNA, all was reverse transcribed, and so the sequenced material was expressed TCRB transcripts. Data came from immunoSEQ multiplex PCR; TCRdb stores just in-frame clones and leaves some out. Of 300,000 to 450,000 clones in the sample, over 9% are singletons; the top ten hold 0.55% to 0.75%. In the case of this clone: What it binds is not known.

This chain links TRBV11-1 with TRBJ2-7, with 13 bases that match TRBD2. The sequenced sample consisted of central memory CD4+ T cells from blood. This sequence was found in a man younger than 40 with type 1 diabetes. In DNA, the CDR3 is TGTGCCAGCAGCTCCGGGACTAGCGGGACCTACGAGCAGTACTTC. Protein product: CASSSGTSGTYEQYF.